The 3 T cell receptor beta chains listed next were all sequenced from one sample in a study of T cells in Graves' hyperthyroidism and ophthalmopathy. RNA transcripts yielded amplified TCR beta CDR3 regions. The study used the HTBI primer set for a first-round RT-PCR of the TCR CDR3. TCRdb re-analysed the multiplex PCR reads in MiXCR, keeping a single row per CDR3 protein. Of 460,000 or so distinct CDR3 sequences listed, approximately 15% are singletons. The sequenced sample was blood. The receptors were sampled from a woman in her late teens or twenties with Graves' hyperthyroidism.

V and J are TRBV29-1 and TRBJ2-4; possible D gene TRBD1, 6 bases. CDR3 length: 16 amino acids. Germline CDR1 is SQVTM and CDR2 is ANQGSEA. The germline V and J ends were trimmed by 0 bases and 3 bases, with 15 bases remaining between them. The CDR3 DNA reads TGCAGCGTTGAAGATAGGGTCTTAGGGGGCAAAAACATTCAGTACTTC. It translates to CSVEDRVLGGKNIQYF.

This clonotype was seen at least ten times. The V and J genes are TRBV12-3 or TRBV12-4 and TRBJ2-2; D remains ambiguous. CDR3 length equals 14 residues. V was trimmed by 6 bases and J by 0 bases, leaving 8 bases between them. Here the CDR3 DNA reads TGTGCCAGCAGCCTCCGGCCGAACACCGGGGAGCTGTTTTTT. Translation: CASSLRPNTGELFF.

There are many counts of this clonotype. The chain uses TRBV20-1 and TRBJ2-7; D possibly corresponds to TRBD1 (5 bases). Between the trimmed V and J ends, which lost 3 bases and 2 bases, there was a span of 17 bases. Per germline, CDR1 DFQATT and CDR2 SNEGSKA (reference sequence). CDR3 length equals 15 residues. This CDR3 reads CSASPTLARAYEQYV. CDR3 in DNA: TGCAGTGCTAGCCCGACCCTGGCCAGGGCCTACGAGCAGTACGTC.